The source of this T cell receptor (beta chain) is a study of identical twins. Between the trimmed V and J ends, which lost 2 bases and 6 bases, there was a span of 14 bases. CDR1 MDHEN and CDR2 SYDVKM come from the germline V gene. This CDR3 has 14 amino acids. A universal primer binding site was introduced by template switching. The final cDNA contained unique molecular identifiers. A single record per CDR3 protein comes from TCRdb applying MiXCR to the 5' RACE reads. The sample lists some 1,600,000 distinct CDR3 sequences, less than 40% occurring once. The TCR was taken from a newborn girl in good health. The material sequenced was cord blood. This sequence joins TRBV28 and TRBJ2-7; a weak D match, TRBD2 (7 bases). The CDR3 DNA follows: TGTGCCAGCAGTTTAGTGGGGGGGGCAGGCGAGCAGTACTTC. Encoded protein: CASSLVGGAGEQYF.